This T cell receptor beta chain was retrieved from a study of stem cell transplantation in POMP-related autoinflammatory disease. Libraries were prepared by immunoSEQ multiplex PCR; TCRdb keeps only in-frame clonotypes and omits some of them. The table lists over a thousand clones, roughly 77% of them singletons, with less than 35% in the top ten. Trimming took off 6 bases at V and 7 bases at J, with 16 bases between the two ends. CDR1 and CDR2 (germline): SGHRS, YFSETQ. The CDR3 contains 13 residues. The J gene is TRBJ2-5, the V gene TRBV5-1; possible D gene TRBD2, 5 bases. The TCR sequence derives from a human donor in good health. Input material: Tregs from PBMCs. CDR3 sequence: CASKVTERGTQYF. Written as DNA, the CDR3 is TGCGCCAGCAAGGTCACAGAACGGGGGACCCAGTACTTC. Variable domain in full (rest from reference TRBV5-1 and TRBJ2-5): KAGVTQTPRYLIKTRGQQVTLSCSPISGHRSVSWYQQTPGQGLQFLFEYFSETQRNKGNFPGRFSGRQFSNSRSEMNVSTLELGDSALYLCASKVTERGTQYFGPGTRLLVL.